A selection of T cell receptor beta chains follows, all from one sample in a study of T cells after yellow fever vaccination. Each CDR3 protein is one row after TCRdb ran MiXCR on the 5' RACE reads. The repertoire consists of just under 600,000 distinct CDR3 sequences, with around an eighth occurring once and the leading ten covering 11% to 15%. The sample in question was PBMCs, obtained on the day of the yellow fever booster vaccination. The receptor set was obtained from a young man who received the YFV17D yellow fever vaccine. Each CDR3 is given with its conserved first and last residue. The order of the fields is J gene, V gene, D gene, clone size, CDR3 protein, CDR3 DNA. A D gene is named only where the DNA matches it firmly. Size is omitted from some rows. Given values are once, few, many or a class for expanded clones.

J gene: TRBJ1-5
V gene: TRBV7-2
D gene: -
clone size: -
CDR3 protein: CASSFNSGNQPQHF
CDR3 DNA: TGTGCCAGCAGCTTTAACTCAGGGAATCAGCCCCAGCATTTT

J gene: TRBJ1-4
V gene: TRBV12-3/TRBV12-4
D gene: -
clone size: few
CDR3 protein: CASSFETGKLFF
CDR3 DNA: TGTGCCAGCAGTTTTGAAACTGGGAAACTGTTTTTT

J gene: TRBJ2-2
V gene: TRBV4-3
D gene: -
clone size: -
CDR3 protein: CASSQDGSWEELFF
CDR3 DNA: TGCGCCAGCAGCCAAGATGGTTCATGGGAGGAGCTGTTTTTT

J gene: TRBJ2-3
V gene: TRBV7-7
D gene: -
clone size: few
CDR3 protein: CASSAPESTDRYRTDTQYF
CDR3 DNA: TGTGCTAGCAGCGCCCCCGAATCGACGGACCGATACCGCACAGATACGCAGTATTTT

J gene: TRBJ2-7
V gene: TRBV9
D gene: -
clone size: -
CDR3 protein: CASSVDAGHTFGQYF
CDR3 DNA: TGTGCCAGCAGCGTAGATGCGGGACATACATTCGGGCAGTACTTC

J gene: TRBJ2-1
V gene: TRBV6-2/TRBV6-3
D gene: TRBD2
clone size: few
CDR3 protein: CASRRLTGGLLSDEQFF
CDR3 DNA: TGTGCCAGCAGACGCCTCACGGGAGGGTTATTAAGCGATGAGCAGTTCTTC

J gene: TRBJ2-3
V gene: TRBV21-1
D gene: -
clone size: -
CDR3 protein: CASSNGSGSSTDTQYF
CDR3 DNA: TGTGCCAGCAGCAATGGTAGCGGCTCTAGCACAGATACGCAGTATTTT

J gene: TRBJ2-7
V gene: TRBV5-5
D gene: -
clone size: many
CDR3 protein: CASSFQSPATRSEQYF
CDR3 DNA: TGTGCCAGCAGCTTCCAATCCCCAGCGACCCGGTCGGAGCAGTACTTC

J gene: TRBJ2-1
V gene: TRBV20-1
D gene: TRBD1
clone size: -
CDR3 protein: CCAVDRESYNEQFF
CDR3 DNA: TGCTGTGCTGTCGACAGGGAGAGCTACAATGAGCAGTTCTTC

J gene: TRBJ2-3
V gene: TRBV11-2
D gene: -
clone size: few
CDR3 protein: CASSLAGLEVGTQYF
CDR3 DNA: TGTGCCAGCAGCTTAGCGGGGTTAGAAGTAGGTACGCAGTATTTT

J gene: TRBJ2-5
V gene: TRBV10-3
D gene: TRBD1
clone size: few
CDR3 protein: CAISESPGQRYF
CDR3 DNA: TGTGCCATCAGTGAGTCGCCGGGACAGCGGTACTTC

J gene: TRBJ2-1
V gene: TRBV28
D gene: -
clone size: few
CDR3 protein: CASSTLGGSYNEQFF
CDR3 DNA: TGTGCCAGCAGTACGTTAGGGGGGTCCTACAATGAGCAGTTCTTC

J gene: TRBJ2-7
V gene: TRBV13
D gene: -
clone size: few
CDR3 protein: CASSLQAYEQYF
CDR3 DNA: TGTGCCAGCAGCTTACAGGCCTACGAGCAGTACTTC

J gene: TRBJ2-4
V gene: TRBV10-3
D gene: TRBD1
clone size: -
CDR3 protein: CAISERGTGGDWDIQYF
CDR3 DNA: TGTGCCATCAGTGAGAGGGGGACAGGGGGCGATTGGGACATTCAGTACTTC

J gene: TRBJ2-3
V gene: TRBV7-7
D gene: -
clone size: many
CDR3 protein: CASSLGTRTDTQYF
CDR3 DNA: TGTGCCAGCAGCTTAGGTACCCGCACAGATACGCAGTATTTT

J gene: TRBJ1-1
V gene: TRBV6-2/TRBV6-3
D gene: -
clone size: few
CDR3 protein: CASSPTQDVHTEAFF
CDR3 DNA: TGTGCCAGCAGTCCCACCCAGGACGTACACACTGAAGCTTTCTTT

J gene: TRBJ2-3
V gene: TRBV6-1
D gene: -
clone size: many
CDR3 protein: CASSALLGFTDTQYF
CDR3 DNA: TGTGCCAGCAGTGCGTTACTAGGTTTCACAGATACGCAGTATTTT

J gene: TRBJ2-7
V gene: TRBV7-9
D gene: -
clone size: -
CDR3 protein: CATNGGPSSYEQYF
CDR3 DNA: TGTGCCACCAATGGAGGTCCGAGCTCCTACGAGCAGTACTTC

J gene: TRBJ2-5
V gene: TRBV5-1
D gene: TRBD1
clone size: -
CDR3 protein: CASSLAWHDPLRTGAVETQYF
CDR3 DNA: TGCGCCAGCAGCTTGGCCTGGCACGACCCCTTGAGGACAGGGGCTGTGGAGACCCAGTACTTC

J gene: TRBJ2-3
V gene: TRBV11-3
D gene: -
clone size: -
CDR3 protein: CASSLKLAGPDTQYF
CDR3 DNA: TGTGCCAGCAGCTTAAAACTGGCTGGTCCAGATACGCAGTATTTT

J gene: TRBJ1-1
V gene: TRBV7-2
D gene: -
clone size: few
CDR3 protein: CASSSRQAIRAFF
CDR3 DNA: TGTGCCAGCAGTTCACGACAGGCGATCAGAGCTTTCTTT

J gene: TRBJ2-3
V gene: TRBV28
D gene: -
clone size: few
CDR3 protein: CASSLAGTRTDTQYF
CDR3 DNA: TGTGCCAGCAGTCTGGCGGGCACACGCACAGATACGCAGTATTTT

J gene: TRBJ2-7
V gene: TRBV28
D gene: -
clone size: few
CDR3 protein: CASSPRGRPGREQYF
CDR3 DNA: TGTGCCAGCAGCCCCCGAGGGAGACCGGGTCGCGAGCAGTACTTC

J gene: TRBJ2-7
V gene: TRBV27
D gene: -
clone size: -
CDR3 protein: CASSLPLTF
CDR3 DNA: TGTGCCAGCAGTTTACCTCTTACGTTC